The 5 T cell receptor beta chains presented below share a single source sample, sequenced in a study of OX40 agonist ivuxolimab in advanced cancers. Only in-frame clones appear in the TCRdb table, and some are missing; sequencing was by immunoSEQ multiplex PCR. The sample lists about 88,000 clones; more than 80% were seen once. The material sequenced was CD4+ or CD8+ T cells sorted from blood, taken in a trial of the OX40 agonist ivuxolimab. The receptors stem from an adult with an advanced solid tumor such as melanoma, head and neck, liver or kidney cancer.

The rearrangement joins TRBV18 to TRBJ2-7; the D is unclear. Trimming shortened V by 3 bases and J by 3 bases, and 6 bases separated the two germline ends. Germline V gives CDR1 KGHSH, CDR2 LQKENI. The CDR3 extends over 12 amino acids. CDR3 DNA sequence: TGTGCCAGCTCACCTTTAGACTACGAGCAGTACTTC. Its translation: CASSPLDYEQYF.

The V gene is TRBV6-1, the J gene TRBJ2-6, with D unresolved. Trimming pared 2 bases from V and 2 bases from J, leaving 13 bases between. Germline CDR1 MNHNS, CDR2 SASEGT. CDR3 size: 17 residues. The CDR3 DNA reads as TGTGCCAGCAGTGAATCTCTCTCGGCAGCTGGGGCCAACGTCCTGACTTTC. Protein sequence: CASSESLSAAGANVLTF.

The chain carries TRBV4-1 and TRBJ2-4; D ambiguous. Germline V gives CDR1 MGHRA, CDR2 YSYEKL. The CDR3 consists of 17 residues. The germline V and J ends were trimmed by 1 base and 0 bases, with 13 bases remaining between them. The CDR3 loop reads CASSQVGGPLAKNIQYF. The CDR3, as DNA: TGCGCCAGCAGCCAAGTAGGCGGCCCCCTAGCCAAAAACATTCAGTACTTC.

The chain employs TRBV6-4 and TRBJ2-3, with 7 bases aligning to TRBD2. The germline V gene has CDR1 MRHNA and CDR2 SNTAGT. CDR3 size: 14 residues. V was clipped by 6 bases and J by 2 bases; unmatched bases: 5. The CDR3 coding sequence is TGTGCCAGCAGAACTAGCGCGAACACAGATACGCAGTATTTT. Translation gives CASRTSANTDTQYF.

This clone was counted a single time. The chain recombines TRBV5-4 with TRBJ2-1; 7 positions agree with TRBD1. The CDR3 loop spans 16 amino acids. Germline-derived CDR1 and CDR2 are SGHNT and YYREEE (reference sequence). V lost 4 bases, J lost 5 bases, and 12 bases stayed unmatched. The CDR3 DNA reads TGTGCCAGCAGCCCGGGCGGGCAGGGGGTCCACAATGAGCAGTTCTTC. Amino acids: CASSPGGQGVHNEQFF.